This is a list of T cell receptor beta chains from one sample in a study of cytomegalovirus exposure and HLA in healthy donors. The data were produced by immunoSEQ multiplex PCR, yet TCRdb's version contains in-frame clones alone and is incomplete. The data contain about 160,000 clones, approximately 80% of them seen just once; the ten biggest clones take up 3.5% to 5.5%. Sequencing was done on a sample of PBMCs. The receptors originated from a man between 35 and 55 years old in good health and CMV-seronegative. The CDR3 runs from the conserved cysteine through the conserved F or W. D genes are given only for firm matches. Where a row states a size, it is once, few, many or the class of an expanded clone; other rows omit it.

D gene | clone size | J gene | V gene | CDR3 DNA | CDR3 protein
TRBD2 | - | TRBJ2-1 | TRBV9 | TGTGCCAGCAGCGTCGACGGGGGGACTTCTCCACACAATGAGCAGTTCTTC | CASSVDGGTSPHNEQFF
- | - | TRBJ2-4 | TRBV19 | TGTGCCAGTAGCGCGGGACGGCCCGACATTCAGTACTTC | CASSAGRPDIQYF
TRBD2 | once | TRBJ2-2 | TRBV7-9 | TGTGCCAGCAGAACAAGCGGGGGACCGAACACCGGGGAGCTGTTTTTT | CASRTSGGPNTGELFF
TRBD1 | - | TRBJ2-7 | TRBV7-9 | TGTGCCAGCAGCACTCAAACAGGGGGCCGCGAGCAGTACTTC | CASSTQTGGREQYF
TRBD1 | - | TRBJ1-2 | TRBV19 | TGTGCCAGTAGTACTCTCGACAGGGGTGGCTACACCTTC | CASSTLDRGGYTF
TRBD1 | - | TRBJ1-2 | TRBV13 | TGTGCCAGCAGACTCCGGACAGGGGTTAACTATGGCTACACCTTC | CASRLRTGVNYGYTF
TRBD2 | - | TRBJ2-3 | TRBV5-1 | TGCGCCAGCAGCACCTCCGGGAGGTCCACGGATACGCAGTATTTT | CASSTSGRSTDTQYF
TRBD2 | - | TRBJ2-5 | TRBV28 | TGTGCCAGCAGGCTAGCGGGGGAAAGGGAGACCCAGTACTTC | CASRLAGERETQYF
- | - | TRBJ2-1 | TRBV11-2 | TGTGCCAGCAGCGCAACAGGTGGGAGGTACAATGAGCAGTTCTTC | CASSATGGRYNEQFF
TRBD1 | - | TRBJ1-1 | TRBV10-2 | TGCGCCAGCGGGAGGACAGGGGAAGGAGACACTGAAGCTTTCTTT | CASGRTGEGDTEAFF
- | - | TRBJ2-7 | TRBV27 | TGTGCCAGCAGTCACAGGGAAGGCTACGAGCAGTACTTC | CASSHREGYEQYF
- | - | TRBJ2-7 | TRBV6-6 | TGTGCCAGCAGTACATGGGAGACCCACTACGAGCAGTACTTC | CASSTWETHYEQYF
- | - | TRBJ1-1 | TRBV2 | TGTGCCAGCACACAAGGGCCCTTTGGATCAGTGAGGGAGCTGGGTGAAGCTTTCTTT | CASTQGPFGSVRELGEAFF
- | - | TRBJ1-1 | TRBV6-5 | TGTGCCAGCAGTTCCAGGGCGGTCACTGAAGCTTTCTTT | CASSSRAVTEAFF
TRBD1 | - | TRBJ1-1 | TRBV19 | TGTGCCAGTAGATCGGGGACAGAGAACACTGAAGCTTTCTTT | CASRSGTENTEAFF
- | - | TRBJ2-6 | TRBV6-5 | TGTGCCAGCAGTTACGCTGGGGCAGGGGCCAACGTCCTGACTTTC | CASSYAGAGANVLTF
TRBD2 | once | TRBJ2-4 | TRBV6-5 | TGTGCCAGCAGTTACGACGGGGGGGCGGACATTCAGTACTTC | CASSYDGGADIQYF
TRBD2 | - | TRBJ2-3 | TRBV30 | TGTGCCTGGAGTTCCGGACTAGCGGGGGCCACTAGCACAGATACGCAGTATTTT | CAWSSGLAGATSTDTQYF
TRBD1 | - | TRBJ1-6 | TRBV19 | TGTGCCAGTAGTATAGATGGGACAGTGGGTTCACCCCTCCACTTT | CASSIDGTVGSPLHF
- | - | TRBJ1-6 | TRBV6-5 | TGTGCCAGCAGTGCAGGGCCCTATAATTCACCCCTCCACTTT | CASSAGPYNSPLHF
- | - | TRBJ2-3 | TRBV9 | TGTGCCAGCAGCGTAGTTGGACTATACACAGATACGCAGTATTTT | CASSVVGLYTDTQYF
- | once | TRBJ2-7 | TRBV14 | TGTGCCAGCAGCTCGGTCCGGGGAGGCCTGACCTACGAGCAGTACTTC | CASSSVRGGLTYEQYF
- | - | TRBJ2-2 | TRBV27 | TGTGCCAGCACCACGCTTCCAGGGGCCGGGGAGCTGTTTTTT | CASTTLPGAGELFF
TRBD1 | - | TRBJ1-1 | TRBV9 | TGTGCCAGCAGCGCAGGGACAGGAGCCGCCTTGAACACTGAAGCTTTCTTT | CASSAGTGAALNTEAFF
- | - | TRBJ1-2 | TRBV18 | TGTGCCAGCTCCATAATGGAGGGTTACTATGGCTACACCTTC | CASSIMEGYYGYTF
TRBD2 | - | TRBJ2-7 | TRBV19 | TGTGCCAGTAGTATCGACGACCGGGGGGTGGAGCAGTACTTC | CASSIDDRGVEQYF
TRBD2 | - | TRBJ2-3 | TRBV10-3 | TGTGCCATCAGTCAGGATAGCGGGGTCGCGGGGCATACGCAGTATTTT | CAISQDSGVAGHTQYF
- | - | TRBJ1-2 | TRBV6-1 | TGTGCCAGCAGTGAAGACCACCGAGACTATGGCTACACCTTC | CASSEDHRDYGYTF
TRBD1 | - | TRBJ2-2 | TRBV9 | TGTGCCAGCAGCGTAGATCCCACAGGGGGGTACACCGGGGAGCTGTTTTTT | CASSVDPTGGYTGELFF
- | - | TRBJ1-2 | TRBV6-1 | TGTGCCAGCTGGGAGGGCCAGAAGGTATTTGGCTACACCTTC | CASWEGQKVFGYTF
- | - | TRBJ2-5 | TRBV7-9 | TGTGCCAGCAGCTTAGATACAGGGCCGTGGGAGACCCAGTACTTC | CASSLDTGPWETQYF
- | - | TRBJ1-1 | TRBV19 | TGTGCCAGTAGTATTGGCAGGGAAAACACTGAAGCTTTCTTT | CASSIGRENTEAFF
TRBD1 | - | TRBJ2-7 | TRBV5-1 | TGCGCCAGCAGCGGGGGACAGGTTGCGTCCTACGAGCAGTACTTC | CASSGGQVASYEQYF
- | - | TRBJ1-3 | TRBV30 | TGTGCCTGGAGCTATAAGTTCTCTGGAAACACCATATATTTT | CAWSYKFSGNTIYF
TRBD2 | - | TRBJ2-2 | TRBV9 | TGTGCCAGCAGCGTAGACGTGCGGGGGGGCACCGGGGAGCTGTTTTTT | CASSVDVRGGTGELFF
TRBD1 | - | TRBJ2-5 | TRBV27 | TGTGCCAGCAGTTTCGGGACAGGCTTTCAAGAGACCCAGTACTTC | CASSFGTGFQETQYF
- | - | TRBJ1-5 | TRBV6-6 | TGTGCCAGCAGATCCGTTAGCGCCTCGGAATATCAGCCCCAGCATTTT | CASRSVSASEYQPQHF
- | - | TRBJ2-5 | TRBV28 | TGTGCCAGCAGTTTTTTAGAAAAAGAGACCCAGTACTTC | CASSFLEKETQYF
- | - | TRBJ2-7 | TRBV6-5 | TGTGCCAGCAGTTACTCGAGGCAGGGCTACGAGCAGTACTTC | CASSYSRQGYEQYF
- | - | TRBJ1-4 | TRBV5-1 | TGCGCCAGCACCCAGGGGTCCCCCGCGAATGAAAAACTGTTTTTT | CASTQGSPANEKLFF